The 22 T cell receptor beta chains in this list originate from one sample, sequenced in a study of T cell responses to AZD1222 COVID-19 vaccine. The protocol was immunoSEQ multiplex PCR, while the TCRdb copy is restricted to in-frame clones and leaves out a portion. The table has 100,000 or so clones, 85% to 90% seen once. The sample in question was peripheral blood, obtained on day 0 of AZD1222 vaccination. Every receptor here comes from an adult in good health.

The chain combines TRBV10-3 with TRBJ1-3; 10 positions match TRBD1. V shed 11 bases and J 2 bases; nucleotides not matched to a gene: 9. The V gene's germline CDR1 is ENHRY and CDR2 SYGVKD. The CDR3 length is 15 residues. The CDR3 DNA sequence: TGTGCCGCCAGACAGGGGGCGACTGCTGGAAACACCATATATTTT. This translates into CAARQGATAGNTIYF.

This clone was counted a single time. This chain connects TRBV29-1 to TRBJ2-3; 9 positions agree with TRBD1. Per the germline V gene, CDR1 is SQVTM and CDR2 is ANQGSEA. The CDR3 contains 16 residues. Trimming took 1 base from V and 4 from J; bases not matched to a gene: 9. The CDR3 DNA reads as TGCAGCGTTGAAGGAAATACGGGACAGGGCGCAGATACGCAGTATTTT. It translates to CSVEGNTGQGADTQYF.

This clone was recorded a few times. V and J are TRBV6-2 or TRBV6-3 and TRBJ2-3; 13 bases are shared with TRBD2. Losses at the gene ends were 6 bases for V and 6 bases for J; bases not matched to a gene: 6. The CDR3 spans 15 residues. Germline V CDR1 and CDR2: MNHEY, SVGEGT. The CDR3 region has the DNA TGTGCCAGCAGCGGACTAGCGGGAGCAGTGGATACGCAGTATTTT. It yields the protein CASSGLAGAVDTQYF.

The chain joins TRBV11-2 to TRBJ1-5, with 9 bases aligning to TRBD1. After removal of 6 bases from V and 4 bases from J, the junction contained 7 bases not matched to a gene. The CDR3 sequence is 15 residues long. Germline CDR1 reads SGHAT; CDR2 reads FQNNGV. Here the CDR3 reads CASSWRTGVNQPQHF. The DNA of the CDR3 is TGTGCCAGCAGTTGGCGGACAGGGGTTAATCAGCCCCAGCATTTT.

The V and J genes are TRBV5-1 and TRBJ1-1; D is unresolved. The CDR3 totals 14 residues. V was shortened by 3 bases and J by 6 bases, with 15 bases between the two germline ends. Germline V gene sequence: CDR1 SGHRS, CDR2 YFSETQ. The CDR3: CASSSRAEGAEAFF. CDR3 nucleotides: TGCGCCAGCAGCTCCCGAGCAGAGGGCGCTGAAGCTTTCTTT.

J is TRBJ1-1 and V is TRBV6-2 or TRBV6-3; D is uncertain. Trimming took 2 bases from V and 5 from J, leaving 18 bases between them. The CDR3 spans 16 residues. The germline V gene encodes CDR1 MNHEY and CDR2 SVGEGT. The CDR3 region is CASSYMVGNQGTEAFF. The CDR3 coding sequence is TGTGCCAGCAGTTACATGGTAGGGAATCAAGGGACTGAAGCTTTCTTT.

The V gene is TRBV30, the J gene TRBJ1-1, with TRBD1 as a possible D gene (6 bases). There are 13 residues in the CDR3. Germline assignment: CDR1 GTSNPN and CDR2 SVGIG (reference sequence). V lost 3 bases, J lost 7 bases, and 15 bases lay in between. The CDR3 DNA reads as TGTGCCTGGAGCCTGGGACACCTGAATGAAGCTTTCTTT. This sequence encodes CAWSLGHLNEAFF.

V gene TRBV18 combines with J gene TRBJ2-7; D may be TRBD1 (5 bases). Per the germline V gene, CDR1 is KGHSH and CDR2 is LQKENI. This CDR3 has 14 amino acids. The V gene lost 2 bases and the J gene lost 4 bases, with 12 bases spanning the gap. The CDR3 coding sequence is TGTGCCAGCTCACCAGGGGCGCAGGGTTACGAGCAGTACTTC. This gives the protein CASSPGAQGYEQYF.

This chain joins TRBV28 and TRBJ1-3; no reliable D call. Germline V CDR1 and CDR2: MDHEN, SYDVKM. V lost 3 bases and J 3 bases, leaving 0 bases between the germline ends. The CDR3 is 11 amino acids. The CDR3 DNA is TGTGCCAGCAGTTTTGGAAACACCATATATTTT. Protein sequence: CASSFGNTIYF.

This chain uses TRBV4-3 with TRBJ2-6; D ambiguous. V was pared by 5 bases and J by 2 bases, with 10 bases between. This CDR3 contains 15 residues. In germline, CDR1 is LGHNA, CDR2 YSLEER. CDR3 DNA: TGCGCCAGCAGCTCTAGTGGGGCTGGGGCCAACGTCCTGACTTTC. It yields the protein CASSSSGAGANVLTF.

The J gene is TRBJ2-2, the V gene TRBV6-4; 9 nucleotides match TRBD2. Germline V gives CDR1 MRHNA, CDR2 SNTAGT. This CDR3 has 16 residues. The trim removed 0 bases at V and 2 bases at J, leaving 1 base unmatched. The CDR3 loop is CASSDSGTSNTGELFF. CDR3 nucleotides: TGTGCCAGCAGTGACTCCGGGACTAGCAACACCGGGGAGCTGTTTTTT.

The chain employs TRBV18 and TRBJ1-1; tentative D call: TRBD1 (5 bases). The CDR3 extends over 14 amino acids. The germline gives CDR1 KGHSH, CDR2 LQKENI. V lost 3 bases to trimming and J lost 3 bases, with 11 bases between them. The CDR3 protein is CASSPLGGDTEAFF. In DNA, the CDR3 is TGTGCCAGCTCACCTCTGGGAGGGGACACTGAAGCTTTCTTT.

CDR3 sequence (DNA): TGTGCCAGCTTCGGACAGGGGAATACTAATGAAAAACTGTTTTTT. Translating it yields CASFGQGNTNEKLFF. The J gene is TRBJ1-4, the V gene TRBV18; the match to TRBD1 covers 9 bases. The CDR3 totals 15 residues. V dropped 7 bases and J dropped 2; count of bases not matched to a gene: 5. The germline V gene has CDR1 KGHSH and CDR2 LQKENI.

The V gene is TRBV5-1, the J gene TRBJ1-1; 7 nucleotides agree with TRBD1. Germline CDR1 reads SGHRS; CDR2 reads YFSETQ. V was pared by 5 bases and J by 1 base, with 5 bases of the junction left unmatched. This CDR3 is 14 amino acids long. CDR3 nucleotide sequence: TGCGCCAGCAGAGCGGGACAGTCGAACACTGAAGCTTTCTTT. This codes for CASRAGQSNTEAFF. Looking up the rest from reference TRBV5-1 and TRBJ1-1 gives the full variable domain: KAGVTQTPRYLIKTRGQQVTLSCSPISGHRSVSWYQQTPGQGLQFLFEYFSETQRNKGNFPGRFSGRQFSNSRSEMNVSTLELGDSALYLCASRAGQSNTEAFFGQGTRLTVV.

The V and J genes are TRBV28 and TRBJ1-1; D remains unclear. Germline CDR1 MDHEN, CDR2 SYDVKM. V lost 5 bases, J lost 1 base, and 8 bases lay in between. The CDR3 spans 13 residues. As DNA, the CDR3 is TGTGCCAGCAGTCCTCCAGGGAACACTGAAGCTTTCTTT. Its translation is CASSPPGNTEAFF.

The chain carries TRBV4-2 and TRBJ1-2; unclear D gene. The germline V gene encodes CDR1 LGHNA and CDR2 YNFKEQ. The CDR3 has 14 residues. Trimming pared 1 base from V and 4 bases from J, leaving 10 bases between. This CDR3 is CASSQVSLFYGYTF. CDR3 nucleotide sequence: TGTGCCAGCAGCCAAGTGTCCCTTTTCTATGGCTACACCTTC.

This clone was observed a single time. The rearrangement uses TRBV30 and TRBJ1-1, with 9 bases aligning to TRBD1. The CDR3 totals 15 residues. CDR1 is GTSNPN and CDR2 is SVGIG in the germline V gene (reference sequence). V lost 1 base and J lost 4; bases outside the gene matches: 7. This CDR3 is CAWSGNRGLVTEAFF. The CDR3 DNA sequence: TGTGCCTGGAGTGGAAACAGGGGGCTGGTCACTGAAGCTTTCTTT.

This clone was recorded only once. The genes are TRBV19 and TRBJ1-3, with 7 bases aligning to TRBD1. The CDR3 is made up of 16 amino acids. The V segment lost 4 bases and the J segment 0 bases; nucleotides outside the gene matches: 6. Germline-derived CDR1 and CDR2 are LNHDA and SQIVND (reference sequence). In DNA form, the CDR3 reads TGTGCCAGTAGTAGAGGGACAGCGAACTCTGGAAACACCATATATTTT. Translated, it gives CASSRGTANSGNTIYF. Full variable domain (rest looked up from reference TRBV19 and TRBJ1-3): DGGITQSPKYLFRKEGQNVTLSCEQNLNHDAMYWYRQDPGQGLRLIYYSQIVNDFQKGDIAEGYSVSREKKESFPLTVTSAQKNPTAFYLCASSRGTANSGNTIYFGEGSWLTVV.

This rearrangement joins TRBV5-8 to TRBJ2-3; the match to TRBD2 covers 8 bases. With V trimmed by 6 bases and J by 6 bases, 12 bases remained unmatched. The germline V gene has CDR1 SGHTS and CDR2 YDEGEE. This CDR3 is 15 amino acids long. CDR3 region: CASTSGAGGRDTQYF. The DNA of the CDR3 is TGTGCCAGCACCTCGGGGGCGGGAGGACGCGATACGCAGTATTTT.

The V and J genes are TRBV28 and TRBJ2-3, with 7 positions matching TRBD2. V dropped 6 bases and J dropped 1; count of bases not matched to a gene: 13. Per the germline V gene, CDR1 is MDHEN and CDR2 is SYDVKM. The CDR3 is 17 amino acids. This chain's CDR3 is CASSSFGGGGRTDTQYF. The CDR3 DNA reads TGTGCCAGCAGCTCCTTTGGGGGGGGAGGACGCACAGATACGCAGTATTTT.

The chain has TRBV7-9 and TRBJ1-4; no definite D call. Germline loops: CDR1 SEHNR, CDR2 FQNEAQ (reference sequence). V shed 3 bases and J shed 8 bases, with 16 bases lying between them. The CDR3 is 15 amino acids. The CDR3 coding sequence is TGTGCCAGCAGCTTTCAAACAGACGGTGGCGAAAAACTGTTTTTT. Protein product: CASSFQTDGGEKLFF.

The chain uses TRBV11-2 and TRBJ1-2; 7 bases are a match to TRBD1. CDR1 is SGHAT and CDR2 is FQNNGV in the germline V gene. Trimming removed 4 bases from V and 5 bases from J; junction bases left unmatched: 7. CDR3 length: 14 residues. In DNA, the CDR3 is TGTGCCAGCAGCTACCGACAGGGTTGGTATGGCTACACCTTC. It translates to CASSYRQGWYGYTF.